This T cell receptor beta chain came from a study of shared T cell receptors in the human thymus. The data were produced by immunoSEQ multiplex PCR, yet TCRdb's version contains in-frame clones alone and is incomplete. The table lists about 710,000 clones, about 87% of them singletons. Losses at the gene ends were 0 bases for V and 1 base for J; bases not matched to a gene: 4. Germline values: CDR1 SGHVS, CDR2 FQNEAQ. The length of the CDR3 is 17 residues. These sequences were also reported in another study, on human thymus T cells. That paper states: Resected material from corrective heart surgery provided the thymus tissue analysed. In thymic and blood repertoires alike, V and J usage looked biased. Related reports documented highly overlapping thymic repertoires among unrelated individuals.

The sequence was collected from a boy less than two years old with a congenital heart defect. V gene TRBV7-8 combines with J gene TRBJ1-2; TRBD1 agrees at 11 bases. The sequencing sample was made of thymocytes. CDR3 sequence reads: CASSLAQGQGDNYGYTF. CDR3 nucleotide sequence: TGTGCCAGCAGCTTAGCGCAGGGACAGGGGGATAACTATGGCTACACCTTC.